This T cell receptor (beta chain) comes out of a study of response to subunit inactivated influenza vaccine (dated by TCRdb to between 2018 and 2020). The study in broad terms: Deep quantitative T cell receptor repertoire profiling was used in the study to track responses to a trivalent subunit inactivated influenza vaccine.

In its sample, this clonotype was seen many times. The antigen it recognizes is unknown. Base-call qualities are not available, and no considerably larger clone is one nucleotide away. Paper-wide results and their limitations: The authors suggested that each seasonal influenza vaccination may recruit only a limited number of new T cells.

To prepare the library, RT-PCR was applied. Sequencing instrument: Illumina HiSeq 2500. In TCRdb, the public reads were trimmed at Q25 with fastp and aligned with MiXCR, with productive beta chains retained. Each CDR3 protein gets just one entry, which takes the most common genes and DNA from the rows behind it. The sample table records about half a million distinct CDR3 sequences; approximately 7.7% of these occur just once. 13% of the sample is held by the ten biggest clonotypes. Here the sequenced sample was PBMCs from blood, taken around 2 years after vaccination. The receptor comes from a man aged 50-75 years who received an inactivated influenza vaccine. Donor details come from another sample of the same person, matched by shared clones.

The DNA reads as follows: TGTGCCAGCAGCTCCAGGGATTTCACTGAAGCTTTCTTT. The translation is CASSSRDFTEAFF. This chain joins TRBV5-6 to TRBJ1-1; a weak D assignment points to TRBD1 (5 bases agree). The germline V gene provides CDR1 SGHDT and CDR2 YYEEEE. Trimming takes 3 bases from V and 4 bases from J, and the germline ends sit 10 bases apart. The CDR3 spans 13 residues, from the cysteine through the phenylalanine. The sequence is cut down to CDR3 DNA, 39 bases in frame from base 1.